This is a list of T cell receptor beta chains from one sample in a study of blood T cell repertoires in COVID-19. Libraries were prepared by immunoSEQ multiplex PCR; TCRdb keeps only in-frame clonotypes and omits some of them. There are 220,000 or so clones in the sample; around nine tenths occur only once, and about 15% lies in the top ten. Material: PBMCs or T cells enriched from blood (not recorded which). The source of these receptors is a woman aged 45 to 65 with acute COVID-19. Each CDR3 is given with its conserved first and last residue. The order of the fields is V gene, clone size, D gene, J gene, CDR3 protein, CDR3 DNA. The D gene is left open where the match is weak. Not all rows give a size; the values are once, few, many and, for expanded clones, a class.

>TRBV27|-|-|TRBJ2-7
CASSSFGSSYEQYF
TGTGCCAGCAGTTCCTTTGGGAGCTCCTACGAGCAGTACTTC
>TRBV4-1|-|-|TRBJ1-1
CASSQDRARENTEAFF
TGCGCCAGCAGCCAAGATCGTGCCAGGGAGAACACTGAAGCTTTCTTT
>TRBV28|-|-|TRBJ1-6
CAILRGMNSPLHF
TGTGCCATCTTAAGGGGAATGAATTCACCCCTCCACTTT
>TRBV15|-|TRBD2|TRBJ2-2
CATSRDHRTSGYTGELFF
TGTGCCACCAGCAGAGATCATAGGACTAGCGGCTACACCGGGGAGCTGTTTTTT
>TRBV24-1|-|-|TRBJ2-6
CATSELTTSGANVLTF
TGTGCCACCAGTGAGCTCACTACCTCTGGGGCCAACGTCCTGACTTTC
>TRBV6-5|-|TRBD2|TRBJ2-3
CASQRASGGTDTQYF
TGTGCCAGCCAGCGAGCTAGCGGGGGCACAGATACGCAGTATTTT
>TRBV15|-|TRBD1|TRBJ2-2
CATRPGQYTGELFF
TGTGCCACCAGGCCGGGACAGTACACCGGGGAGCTGTTTTTT
>TRBV27|-|TRBD2|TRBJ2-7
CASSSSGRGDEQYF
TGTGCCAGCAGTTCTAGCGGGAGGGGGGACGAGCAGTACTTC
>TRBV9|-|-|TRBJ2-1
CASSVAGSGVRYNEQFF
TGTGCCAGCAGCGTAGCCGGATCGGGAGTTAGATACAATGAGCAGTTCTTC
>TRBV28|-|-|TRBJ2-3
CASRRTGSGDTQYF
TGTGCCAGCAGAAGAACAGGATCCGGAGATACGCAGTATTTT
>TRBV24-1|-|-|TRBJ1-5
CATSSRGTDQPQHF
TGTGCCACCAGCAGCAGGGGCACCGATCAGCCCCAGCATTTT
>TRBV9|-|-|TRBJ2-3
CASSVNRLRSTDTQYF
TGTGCCAGCAGCGTAAACAGGCTAAGAAGCACAGATACGCAGTATTTT
>TRBV7-6|-|-|TRBJ1-4
CASSLGSGLNEKLFF
TGTGCCAGCAGCTTAGGTTCTGGGCTTAATGAAAAACTGTTTTTT
>TRBV29-1|-|-|TRBJ2-3
CSVPPPGRSSTDTQYF
TGCAGCGTCCCCCCACCCGGCAGGTCTAGCACAGATACGCAGTATTTT
>TRBV7-8|-|TRBD1|TRBJ1-1
CASSHPWGQGGDTEAFF
TGTGCCAGCAGCCATCCTTGGGGGCAGGGGGGTGACACTGAAGCTTTCTTT
>TRBV27|-|-|TRBJ2-3
CASEREDTQYF
TGTGCCAGCGAACGGGAGGATACGCAGTATTTT
>TRBV7-2|-|-|TRBJ2-2
CASSITRPGELFF
TGTGCCAGCAGCATCACTCGTCCCGGGGAGCTGTTTTTT
>TRBV27|-|-|TRBJ1-1
CASSLSGVGEAFF
TGTGCCAGCAGTTTATCAGGGGTTGGAGAAGCTTTCTTT
>TRBV3-1/TRBV3-2|-|TRBD2|TRBJ2-7
CASSLSGYSSYEQYF
TGTGCCAGCAGTCTTAGCGGGTATAGCTCCTACGAGCAGTACTTC
>TRBV19|-|-|TRBJ2-6
CASQGWSSGANVLTF
TGTGCCAGTCAGGGGTGGTCCTCTGGGGCCAACGTCCTGACTTTC
>TRBV7-9|-|TRBD1|TRBJ1-1
CASSHRDRRNTEAFF
TGTGCCAGCAGCCACCGGGACAGGCGGAACACTGAAGCTTTCTTT
>TRBV4-1|-|TRBD1|TRBJ1-4
CASSQDLGQSEKLFF
TGCGCCAGCAGCCAAGACTTGGGACAGAGTGAAAAACTGTTTTTT
>TRBV5-1|few|-|TRBJ2-7
CASSLASGLSYEQYF
TGCGCCAGCAGCTTGGCGAGCGGCCTCTCCTACGAGCAGTACTTC
>TRBV18|-|-|TRBJ2-2
CASSPKNTGELFF
TGTGCCAGCTCACCTAAGAACACCGGGGAGCTGTTTTTT
>TRBV6-1|-|-|TRBJ1-5
CASSEYGVPYSNQPQHF
TGTGCCAGCAGTGAATACGGGGTGCCCTATAGCAATCAGCCCCAGCATTTT
>TRBV2|-|-|TRBJ2-2
CASRFSGVAGELFF
TGTGCCAGCAGGTTTTCGGGGGTGGCCGGGGAGCTGTTTTTT
>TRBV6-2/TRBV6-3|-|-|TRBJ1-3
CASSYGAGTGNTIYF
TGTGCCAGCAGTTACGGGGCAGGGACTGGAAACACCATATATTTT
>TRBV28|-|-|TRBJ1-3
CASSFQFGPLNGNTIYF
TGTGCCAGCAGTTTCCAATTTGGGCCTTTAAATGGAAACACCATATATTTT
>TRBV9|-|TRBD1|TRBJ2-4
CASSVLDRAKNIQYF
TGTGCCAGCAGCGTCCTGGACAGGGCAAAAAACATTCAGTACTTC
>TRBV19|-|-|TRBJ2-7
CASSFHSYEQYF
TGTGCCAGTAGTTTCCACTCCTACGAGCAGTACTTC
>TRBV10-2|-|-|TRBJ1-2
CASSEAGYGYTF
TGCGCCAGCAGTGAGGCGGGATATGGCTACACCTTC
>TRBV11-3|-|TRBD1|TRBJ2-7
CASSTGVYYEQYF
TGTGCCAGCAGCACAGGGGTTTACTACGAGCAGTACTTC
>TRBV7-3|-|-|TRBJ1-1
CASSVNGGTEAFF
TGTGCCAGCAGCGTAAACGGGGGCACTGAAGCTTTCTTT
>TRBV28|-|TRBD2|TRBJ2-2
CASSQGLVSNTGELFF
TGTGCCAGCAGCCAAGGACTAGTTTCGAACACCGGGGAGCTGTTTTTT
>TRBV18|-|-|TRBJ2-1
CASSPSGLRPNEQFF
TGTGCCAGCTCACCGTCAGGACTTAGGCCCAATGAGCAGTTCTTC
>TRBV28|-|-|TRBJ1-1
CASRYQRTEAFF
TGTGCCAGCAGATACCAGAGGACTGAAGCTTTCTTT
>TRBV27|-|-|TRBJ2-1
CASSAGGREFSYNEQFF
TGTGCCAGCAGTGCAGGAGGTCGGGAGTTCTCCTACAATGAGCAGTTCTTC
>TRBV19|once|-|TRBJ1-1
CASSIRGAGNTEAFF
TGTGCCAGTAGTATCCGGGGGGCCGGGAACACTGAAGCTTTCTTT
>TRBV12-3/TRBV12-4|few|-|TRBJ1-6
CASKAGRISPLHF
TGTGCCAGCAAGGCCGGGAGGATTTCACCCCTCCACTTT
>TRBV19|-|TRBD2|TRBJ2-1
CASSLRLAGVYNEQFF
TGTGCCAGTAGTCTCAGACTAGCGGGAGTCTACAATGAGCAGTTCTTC
>TRBV6-6|-|TRBD1|TRBJ2-5
CASSSGTAETQYF
TGTGCCAGCAGTTCCGGGACAGCAGAGACCCAGTACTTC
>TRBV27|-|TRBD1|TRBJ1-2
CASSLYSGTGGADGYTF
TGTGCCAGCAGTTTATATTCCGGGACAGGGGGCGCAGATGGCTACACCTTC
>TRBV27|once|TRBD1|TRBJ1-1
CASSATGGTEAFF
TGTGCCAGCAGTGCGACAGGGGGGACTGAAGCTTTCTTT
>TRBV28|-|TRBD1|TRBJ1-5
CASSLDDRGLKPQHF
TGTGCCAGCAGTTTAGACGACAGGGGGCTTAAGCCCCAGCATTTT
>TRBV2|-|TRBD1|TRBJ1-1
CAIPTGATNTEAFF
TGTGCCATCCCGACAGGGGCGACGAACACTGAAGCTTTCTTT
>TRBV5-8|-|-|TRBJ1-5
CASSLLWTAPRQPQHF
TGTGCCAGCAGCTTGTTGTGGACAGCTCCCCGTCAGCCCCAGCATTTT
>TRBV10-2|-|-|TRBJ2-3
CASSESEGGALSTDTQYF
TGCGCCAGCAGTGAATCAGAAGGGGGGGCCTTGAGCACAGATACGCAGTATTTT
>TRBV10-3|-|-|TRBJ2-7
CAISASVGGYEQYF
TGTGCCATCAGTGCCTCCGTCGGGGGCTACGAGCAGTACTTC
>TRBV19|few|TRBD1|TRBJ1-1
CASSLDRVTEAFF
TGTGCCAGTAGTCTGGACAGGGTCACTGAAGCTTTCTTT
>TRBV27|once|-|TRBJ2-5
CASSLIGSGETQYF
TGTGCCAGCAGTTTAATCGGGAGTGGGGAGACCCAGTACTTC
>TRBV7-8|-|-|TRBJ1-1
CASSSTGILNTEAFF
TGTGCCAGCAGCTCAACCGGGATATTAAACACTGAAGCTTTCTTT
>TRBV5-4|-|TRBD2|TRBJ2-7
CASSLGSSGLYEQYF
TGTGCCAGCAGCTTGGGGTCTAGCGGCCTCTACGAGCAGTACTTC
>TRBV9|-|TRBD2|TRBJ2-7
CASSVGLAVVAPYEQYF
TGTGCCAGCAGCGTGGGACTAGCGGTAGTCGCCCCCTACGAGCAGTACTTC
>TRBV5-1|-|-|TRBJ2-1
CASRRGEANNEQFF
TGCGCCAGCAGGAGAGGGGAGGCTAACAATGAGCAGTTCTTC